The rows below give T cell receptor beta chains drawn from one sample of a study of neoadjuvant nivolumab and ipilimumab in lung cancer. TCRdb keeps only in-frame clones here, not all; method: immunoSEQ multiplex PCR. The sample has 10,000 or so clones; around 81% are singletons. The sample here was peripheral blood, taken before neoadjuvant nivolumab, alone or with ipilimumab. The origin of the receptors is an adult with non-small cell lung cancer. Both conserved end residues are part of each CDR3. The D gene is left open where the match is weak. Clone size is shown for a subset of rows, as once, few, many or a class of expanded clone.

TGCAGCGTCGGGGACATGGGCAATCAGCCCCAGCATTTT CSVGDMGNQPQHF TRBJ1-5 NA NA TRBV29-1
TGTGCCAGCAGTCTATTTGGGACTAGCGGGAGGTCAGATACGCAGTATTTT CASSLFGTSGRSDTQYF TRBJ2-3 NA TRBD2 TRBV28
TGTGCCAGCAGCCCAAAGAGGGGCGAGACCCAGTACTTC CASSPKRGETQYF TRBJ2-5 NA NA TRBV7-9
TGTGCCAGCAGCTTGTCCCGGGACCGATTCGGCACAGATACGCAGTATTTT CASSLSRDRFGTDTQYF TRBJ2-3 once NA TRBV5-8
TGCGCCAGCAGCGAGCTAGGGCATTCCTACGAGCAGTACTTC CASSELGHSYEQYF TRBJ2-7 NA NA TRBV5-1
TGTGCCAGCAGTGAACCCGGGTTATCTGGGAACACTGAAGCTTTCTTT CASSEPGLSGNTEAFF TRBJ1-1 NA NA TRBV25-1
TGTGCCAGCAGCCAAGGACTAGCGGGAGTCGGGGAGCAGTTCTTC CASSQGLAGVGEQFF TRBJ2-1 NA TRBD2 TRBV14
TGTGCCAGCAGCCCCCAAATCGGGGGGAGCACAGATACGCAGTATTTT CASSPQIGGSTDTQYF TRBJ2-3 NA TRBD2 TRBV4-2
TGTGCCAGCAGCAAAGAGAGGTGCTATGGCTACACCTTC CASSKERCYGYTF TRBJ1-2 few NA TRBV21-1
TGTGCCAGCAGTGTTCTAGCGGGAGGGTCCAATGAGCAGTTCTTC CASSVLAGGSNEQFF TRBJ2-1 NA TRBD2 TRBV28
TGTGCCAGTAGTATCCAGGGCAGGGGAGGAGAGACCCAGTACTTC CASSIQGRGGETQYF TRBJ2-5 NA NA TRBV19
TGTGCCAGCCGTAATCCAAAACTAGCGGGTGCTTCGGCCCAGTACTTC CASRNPKLAGASAQYF TRBJ2-5 NA TRBD2 TRBV2
TGTGCCAGCAGCTTAACGCCCCACGGGGAGCTGTTTTTT CASSLTPHGELFF TRBJ2-2 NA NA TRBV11-2
TGCGCCAGCAGGTCCGGGACAGGGGATTCCCCGAGTTTT CASRSGTGDSPSF TRBJ1-1 few TRBD1 TRBV5-1
TGTGCCAGCAGCCTGGGACAGGGGCGGACCGGGGAGCTGTTTTTT CASSLGQGRTGELFF TRBJ2-2 NA TRBD1 TRBV11-2
TGTGCCAGCAGTTTATCCCTTAGTGCAGGGATAAGCTATGGCTACACCTTC CASSLSLSAGISYGYTF TRBJ1-2 NA NA TRBV27
TGTGCCAGCATGTGGACAGGGACGCACGAGCAGTTCTTC CASMWTGTHEQFF TRBJ2-1 NA TRBD1 TRBV28
TGTGCCAGTAGTATTCGACTAGCGGGAGCGGAAGATACGCAGTATTTT CASSIRLAGAEDTQYF TRBJ2-3 NA TRBD2 TRBV19
TGCGCCAGCAGCTTGTTACCAGGGACTTTTAATCGGAACACCGGGGAGCTGTTTTTT CASSLLPGTFNRNTGELFF TRBJ2-2 NA NA TRBV5-1